Following are 7 T cell receptor beta chains from one sample sequenced in a study of beta chain features in type 1 diabetes. Points from the study as a whole: TCRB CDR3s from Type 1 diabetes patients were moderately but significantly shorter in all four CD4+ subsets.

The study reverse transcribed the entire isolated RNA, so it sequenced expressed TCRB transcripts. Assay: immunoSEQ multiplex PCR; the TCRdb copy retains only in-frame clones and omits some. This sample has hundreds of thousands of clones, with around 15% found just once. These receptors have no known antigen. Input material: naive CD4+ T cells from blood. The receptors stem from a man in his late teens or twenties with type 1 diabetes.

This clone showed up just a few times. The V and J genes are TRBV4-1 and TRBJ2-1, with D maybe TRBD2 (5 bases). Germline CDR1 MGHRA, CDR2 YSYEKL. Trimming removed 4 bases from V and 7 bases from J, with 8 bases in between. The CDR3 totals 12 residues. DNA for the CDR3: TGCGCCAGCAGCCGCGGGCCAAATGAGCAGTTCTTC. Translated: CASSRGPNEQFF.

This clone was seen only a few times. The chain recombines TRBV5-1 with TRBJ1-1; the D is unclear. CDR3 length: 11 amino acids. CDR1 and CDR2 from the germline V gene are SGHRS and YFSETQ. Trimming cost V 5 bases and J 0 bases, with 2 bases left between them. The CDR3 is CASRLNTEAFF. In DNA, the CDR3 is TGCGCCAGCAGGTTGAACACTGAAGCTTTCTTT. Full variable domain (outside the CDR3, taken from reference TRBV5-1 and TRBJ1-1): KAGVTQTPRYLIKTRGQQVTLSCSPISGHRSVSWYQQTPGQGLQFLFEYFSETQRNKGNFPGRFSGRQFSNSRSEMNVSTLELGDSALYLCASRLNTEAFFGQGTRLTVV.

This clone was seen more than once but under ten times. The V and J genes are TRBV27 and TRBJ2-3, with D unclear. CDR1 and CDR2 from the germline V gene are MNHEY and SMNVEV (reference sequence). The CDR3 length is 15 residues. Trimming pared 3 bases from V and 2 bases from J, leaving 12 bases between. DNA for the CDR3: TGTGCCAGCAGTTTGTCTAAGTCGATCACAGATACGCAGTATTTT. Translated: CASSLSKSITDTQYF.

There are a few counts of this clone. The chain employs TRBV5-6 and TRBJ2-5; tentatively, D is TRBD2 (5 bases). Per germline, CDR1 SGHDT and CDR2 YYEEEE. Trimming took off 5 bases at V and 1 base at J, with 12 bases between the two ends. The length of the CDR3 is 14 residues. The CDR3 nucleotides read TGTGCCAGCAGTCTCGACTATCTCCAAGAGACCCAGTACTTC. Translating it yields CASSLDYLQETQYF.

This clone showed up just a few times. The rearrangement joins TRBV5-1 to TRBJ1-2; D is unclear. This CDR3 is built from 14 residues. Trimming removed 1 base from V and 3 bases from J, with 10 bases in between. CDR1 and CDR2 (germline): SGHRS, YFSETQ. The CDR3 protein is CASSLSSYDYGYTF. The CDR3 DNA reads as TGCGCCAGCAGCTTGAGTAGTTATGACTATGGCTACACCTTC.

The chain carries TRBV7-9 and TRBJ1-1, with 7 bases lining up with TRBD1. Trimming took 0 bases from V and 4 from J; bases not matched to a gene: 5. Germline V gives CDR1 SEHNR, CDR2 FQNEAQ (reference sequence). This CDR3 comprises 15 residues. This CDR3 reads CASSLAMAGGTEAFF. The CDR3 DNA reads as TGTGCCAGCAGCTTAGCTATGGCAGGGGGCACTGAAGCTTTCTTT.

This clone has only a few counts. This chain connects TRBV5-4 to TRBJ1-1; D not resolved. The CDR3 contains 13 residues. V was clipped by 0 bases and J by 4 bases, with 7 bases between them. Per germline, CDR1 SGHNT and CDR2 YYREEE (reference sequence). The CDR3 bases are TGTGCCAGCAGCTTGGGGCAGAGCACTGAAGCTTTCTTT. Its protein product is CASSLGQSTEAFF.